This is a list of T cell receptor beta chains from one sample in a study of blood T cell repertoires in COVID-19. Repertoires were generated with immunoSEQ multiplex PCR, while TCRdb's copy carries only in-frame clones and drops some. This table holds 65,000 to 90,000 clones, 88% found once. Sequenced input: peripheral blood. The origin of the receptors is an elderly woman with acute or convalescent COVID-19. Each CDR3 is given with its conserved first and last residue. The order of the fields is CDR3 DNA, CDR3 protein, J gene, D gene, CDR3 length, V gene, clone size. The D gene is left open where the match is weak. Clone size, where shown, is once, few, many, or a class for clones that have expanded.

TGTGCCAGCAGTCGAGATACGTACGAGCAGTACTTC,CASSRDTYEQYF,TRBJ2-7,-,12,TRBV12-3/TRBV12-4,-
TGTGCCAGCAGCCTCTGGGGGACAGGGACTGAAGCTTTCTTT,CASSLWGTGTEAFF,TRBJ1-1,TRBD1,14,TRBV7-3,-
TGTGCCAGCAGCCACCGGGGCCAAGAGACCCAGTACTTC,CASSHRGQETQYF,TRBJ2-5,-,13,TRBV3-1/TRBV3-2,-
TGTGCCAACAGACAGCAGAACTATGGCTACACCTTC,CANRQQNYGYTF,TRBJ1-2,-,12,TRBV25-1,-
TGTGCCAGTACCCTCCAGGGAGGGGGCTATAATTCACCCCTCCACTTT,CASTLQGGGYNSPLHF,TRBJ1-6,-,16,TRBV19,-
TGTGCCAGCAGGCCCCTAGATACCGGGGAGCTGTTTTTT,CASRPLDTGELFF,TRBJ2-2,-,13,TRBV7-2,-
TGTGCCAGCCAAGTTCGACAGGCCGGGGAGCTGTTTTTT,CASQVRQAGELFF,TRBJ2-2,-,13,TRBV2,-
TGTGCCAGCAGCGCTCACAGGGACACTGAAGCTTTCTTT,CASSAHRDTEAFF,TRBJ1-1,-,13,TRBV9,-
TGCGCCAGCAGCCTACAGGGGAACACTGAAGCTTTCTTT,CASSLQGNTEAFF,TRBJ1-1,-,13,TRBV5-1,-
TGTGCCAGCAGCTTAGAAATCCTCGGGGAGCAGTACTTC,CASSLEILGEQYF,TRBJ2-7,-,13,TRBV7-2,-
TGTGCCAGCAGCCTAGGTAGCGGGAGGTCTTACGAGCAGTACTTC,CASSLGSGRSYEQYF,TRBJ2-7,TRBD2,15,TRBV11-2,once
TGCGCCAGCAGCCAAGATCGGGTAGCTTTCTTT,CASSQDRVAFF,TRBJ1-1,-,11,TRBV4-1,-
TGTGCCAGCCCGGGGAGGGCGGGCCAAGAGACCCAGTACTTC,CASPGRAGQETQYF,TRBJ2-5,-,14,TRBV21-1,-
TGTGCCATCAGTGAGCAACTAGCGGGATTCTACAATGAGCAGTTCTTC,CAISEQLAGFYNEQFF,TRBJ2-1,TRBD2,16,TRBV10-3,once
TGTGCCAGCTCACCATTCCTAGGGACAGGGGCCCCGAGCCCTGGAAACACCATATATTTT,CASSPFLGTGAPSPGNTIYF,TRBJ1-3,TRBD1,20,TRBV18,-
TGCGCCAGCAGCCCCAGGGGGCCGACCTACGAGCAGTACTTC,CASSPRGPTYEQYF,TRBJ2-7,TRBD1,14,TRBV4-1,-
TGTGCCAGCGCCGGGACAGGGGGCGATGGCTACACCTTC,CASAGTGGDGYTF,TRBJ1-2,TRBD1,13,TRBV6-5,-
TGCGCCAGCAGTCCGAGGGGGCAAGTCCGCAATCAGCCCCAGCATTTT,CASSPRGQVRNQPQHF,TRBJ1-5,TRBD1,16,TRBV23-1,-
TGCGCCAGCAGCCAATACAGGGCTCAGAACTATGGCTACACCTTC,CASSQYRAQNYGYTF,TRBJ1-2,-,15,TRBV4-3,-
TGTGCCAGCTCCCGGGACAGGCTTCACAATGAGCAGTTCTTC,CASSRDRLHNEQFF,TRBJ2-1,TRBD1,14,TRBV18,-
TGTGCCAGTAGTAGCGACGGGATGACCCAGTACTTC,CASSSDGMTQYF,TRBJ2-5,-,12,TRBV19,-
TGTGCCAGTAGCATCTCGGGACAGGGGCGAAACACCATATATTTT,CASSISGQGRNTIYF,TRBJ1-3,TRBD1,15,TRBV19,-
TGCGCCAGCAGAATCCGGGAGGCCAGGGAGCAGTACTTC,CASRIREAREQYF,TRBJ2-7,TRBD2,13,TRBV5-1,-
TGCGCCAGCAGCCCCCCGTCTAGGTTCCACGAGCAGTACTTC,CASSPPSRFHEQYF,TRBJ2-7,-,14,TRBV4-1,-
TGTGCCAGTAGTACCCCCGGGGACAGGGGGCGGAGTGAGCAGTTCTTC,CASSTPGDRGRSEQFF,TRBJ2-1,TRBD1,16,TRBV19,once
TGCAGCGAAAGACAGGGGGACACTGAAGCTTTCTTT,CSERQGDTEAFF,TRBJ1-1,TRBD1,12,TRBV29-1,-
TGCGCCAGCAGCTCGGAAAACAGGGGGCCTGACGGGTATGGCTACACCTTC,CASSSENRGPDGYGYTF,TRBJ1-2,TRBD1,17,TRBV5-1,-
TGTGCCATCAGTGAGTCCAGGGGGACCACTAATGAAAAACTGTTTTTT,CAISESRGTTNEKLFF,TRBJ1-4,TRBD1,16,TRBV10-3,-
TGCAGCGGTAGACAAGGGGTCGGGGAGCTGTTTTTT,CSGRQGVGELFF,TRBJ2-2,-,12,TRBV29-1,-
TGTGCCAGCAGCCCACAGGGGTGGGACTATGGCTACACCTTC,CASSPQGWDYGYTF,TRBJ1-2,TRBD1,14,TRBV7-9,-
TGTGCCAGCAGTGGAGACAGGGTGAGGGATGGCTACACCTTC,CASSGDRVRDGYTF,TRBJ1-2,TRBD1,14,TRBV2,few
TGCGCCAGCAGCTCCATTGGCGGGGGCTCGAACACCGGGGAGCTGTTTTTT,CASSSIGGGSNTGELFF,TRBJ2-2,-,17,TRBV5-1,once
TGTGCCAGCAGCGCCCGGGTCATTACAGATACGCAGTATTTT,CASSARVITDTQYF,TRBJ2-3,-,14,TRBV9,few
TGTGCCAGCAGCCTTGGAGCAGACAGGGGGGCTCTGCTAAACACCATATATTTT,CASSLGADRGALLNTIYF,TRBJ1-3,TRBD1,18,TRBV4-2,-
TGTGCCAGTAGTAGGCGGACAGCCGGCACTGAAGCTTTCTTT,CASSRRTAGTEAFF,TRBJ1-1,-,14,TRBV19,-
TGTGCCTGTTACCGGGACAGGGCCTACAACAACTATGGCTACACCTTC,CACYRDRAYNNYGYTF,TRBJ1-2,TRBD1,16,TRBV30,-
TGTGCTAGCAGCTTGCGTCTTCCGGCAGGAGGACAAGAGACCCAGTACTTC,CASSLRLPAGGQETQYF,TRBJ2-5,-,17,TRBV7-7,once
TGTGCCAGCAGTTACTTACCTCCAGGGCAGTCCCATGGCTACACCTTC,CASSYLPPGQSHGYTF,TRBJ1-2,-,16,TRBV6-5,-
TGTGCCAGCAGTCTTAGCCCGAACACCGGGGAGCTGTTTTTT,CASSLSPNTGELFF,TRBJ2-2,-,14,TRBV28,once
TGTGCCACCGGTTCCGGGACAGGGGCCTATGGCTACACCTTC,CATGSGTGAYGYTF,TRBJ1-2,TRBD1,14,TRBV10-3,-
TGCGCCAGCAGCTCGTGGACAGGGAGGACCGGGGAGCTGTTTTTT,CASSSWTGRTGELFF,TRBJ2-2,TRBD1,15,TRBV5-1,-
TGTGCCAGCAGGACAGTGAACACTGAAGCTTTCTTT,CASRTVNTEAFF,TRBJ1-1,-,12,TRBV2,-
TGTGCCAGCTCAGGAGGCGGAAACACCGGGGAGCTGTTTTTT,CASSGGGNTGELFF,TRBJ2-2,-,14,TRBV18,-
TGTGCCAGCAGCTTGGTCCAAATGAACACTGAAGCTTTCTTT,CASSLVQMNTEAFF,TRBJ1-1,-,14,TRBV5-8,-
TGTGCCAGCAGCTCCCAGGGGCAGGCAACCTCCTACAATGAGCAGTTCTTC,CASSSQGQATSYNEQFF,TRBJ2-1,-,17,TRBV7-2,-